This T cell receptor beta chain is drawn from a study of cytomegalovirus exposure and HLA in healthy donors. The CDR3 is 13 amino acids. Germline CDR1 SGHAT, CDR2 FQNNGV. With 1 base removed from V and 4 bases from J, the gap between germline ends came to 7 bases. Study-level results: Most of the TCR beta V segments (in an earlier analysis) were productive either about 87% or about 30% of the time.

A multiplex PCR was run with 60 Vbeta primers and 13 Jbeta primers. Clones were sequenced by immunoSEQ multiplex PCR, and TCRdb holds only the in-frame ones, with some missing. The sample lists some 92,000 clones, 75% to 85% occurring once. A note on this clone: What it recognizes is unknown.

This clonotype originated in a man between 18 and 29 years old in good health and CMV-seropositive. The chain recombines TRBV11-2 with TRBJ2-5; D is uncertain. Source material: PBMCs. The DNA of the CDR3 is TGTGCCAGCAGCTTAGGAGAGTCAGAGACCCAGTACTTC. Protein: CASSLGESETQYF. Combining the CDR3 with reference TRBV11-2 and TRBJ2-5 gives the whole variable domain EAGVAQSPRYKIIEKRQSVAFWCNPISGHATLYWYQQILGQGPKLLIQFQNNGVVDDSQLPKDRFSAERLKGVDSTLKIQPAKLEDSAVYLCASSLGESETQYFGPGTRLLVL.